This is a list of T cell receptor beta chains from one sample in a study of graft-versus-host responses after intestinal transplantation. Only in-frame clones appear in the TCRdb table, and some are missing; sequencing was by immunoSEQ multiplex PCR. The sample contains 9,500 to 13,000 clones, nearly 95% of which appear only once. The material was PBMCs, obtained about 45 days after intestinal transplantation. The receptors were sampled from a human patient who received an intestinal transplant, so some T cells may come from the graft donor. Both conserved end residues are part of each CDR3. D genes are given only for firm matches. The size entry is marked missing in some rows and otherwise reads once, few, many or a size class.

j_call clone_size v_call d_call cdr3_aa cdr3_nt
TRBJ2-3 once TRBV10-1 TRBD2 CASSQGLAVTDTQYF TGCGCCAGCAGTCAAGGACTAGCGGTGACAGATACGCAGTATTTT
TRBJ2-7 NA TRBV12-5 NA CASALGWGREQYF TGTGCTAGTGCCCTCGGGTGGGGGCGCGAGCAGTACTTC
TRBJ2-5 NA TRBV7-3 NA CASSPQGLGETQYF TGTGCCAGCAGCCCCCAGGGCCTGGGGGAGACCCAGTACTTC
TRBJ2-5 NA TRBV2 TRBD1 CASGALAGTGGAVYF TGTGCCAGCGGGGCCCTAGCCGGGACAGGGGGGGCGGTGTACTTC
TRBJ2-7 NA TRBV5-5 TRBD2 CASSTAGPLYEQYF TGTGCCAGCAGCACAGCGGGGCCCCTCTACGAGCAGTACTTC
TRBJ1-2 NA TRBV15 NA CATSGSPGYGYTF TGTGCCACCAGCGGAAGCCCTGGCTATGGCTACACCTTC
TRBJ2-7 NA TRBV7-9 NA CASSPDSSYEQYF TGTGCCAGCAGCCCCGACAGTTCCTACGAGCAGTACTTC
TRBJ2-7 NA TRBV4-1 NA CASSQDAQPLYEQYF TGCGCCAGCAGCCAAGATGCGCAGCCTCTCTACGAGCAGTACTTC
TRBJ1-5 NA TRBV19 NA CASSIWTSSNQPQHF TGTGCCAGTAGTATCTGGACCTCTAGCAATCAGCCCCAGCATTTT
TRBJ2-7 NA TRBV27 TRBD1 CASSPGQGGSYEQYF TGTGCCAGCAGCCCGGGACAGGGTGGTTCCTACGAGCAGTACTTC
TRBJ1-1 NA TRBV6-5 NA CASTSEANTEAFF TGTGCCAGCACCTCCGAGGCGAACACTGAAGCTTTCTTT
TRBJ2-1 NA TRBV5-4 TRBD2 CATKLAGLNEQFF TGTGCCACCAAACTAGCGGGGCTAAATGAGCAGTTCTTC
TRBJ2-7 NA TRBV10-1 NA CARTTFGRLSPYEQYF TGCGCCAGAACCACCTTTGGGCGCCTTAGCCCCTACGAGCAGTACTTC
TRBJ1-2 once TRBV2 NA CASSETPGAGYGYTF TGTGCCAGCAGTGAAACTCCAGGGGCGGGGTATGGCTACACCTTC
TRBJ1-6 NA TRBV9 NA CASSVEGIVGIRSPLHF TGTGCCAGCAGCGTAGAGGGGATTGTGGGAATTCGTTCACCCCTCCACTTT
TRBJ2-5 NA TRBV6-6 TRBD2 CASILGRGGPETQYF TGTGCCAGCATCCTTGGGCGGGGGGGCCCAGAGACCCAGTACTTC
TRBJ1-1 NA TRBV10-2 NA CASSEWGKNSEAFF TGCGCCAGCAGTGAGTGGGGTAAGAACAGTGAAGCTTTCTTT
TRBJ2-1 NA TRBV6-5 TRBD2 CASSYRAPGGNEQFF TGTGCCAGCAGCTATCGAGCCCCGGGGGGCAATGAGCAGTTCTTC
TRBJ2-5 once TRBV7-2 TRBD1 CASSLVGTGKETQYF TGTGCCAGCAGCTTAGTGGGGACAGGCAAAGAGACCCAGTACTTC
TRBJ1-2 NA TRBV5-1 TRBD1 CASSLDLGQGVPLYGYTF TGCGCCAGCAGCTTGGATTTGGGCCAGGGGGTTCCCCTCTATGGCTACACCTTC
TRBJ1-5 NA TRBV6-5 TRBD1 CASRETGLSNQPQHF TGTGCCAGCAGGGAGACAGGGCTTAGCAATCAGCCCCAGCATTTT
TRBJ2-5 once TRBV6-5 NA CASSYSTRPETQYF TGTGCCAGCAGTTACTCGACAAGGCCAGAGACCCAGTACTTC
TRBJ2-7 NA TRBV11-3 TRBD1 CASSTATGDEQYF TGTGCCAGCAGCACCGCGACAGGGGACGAGCAGTACTTC
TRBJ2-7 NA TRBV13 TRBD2 CASSPRTSGGSYEQYF TGTGCCAGCAGCCCTCGGACTAGCGGGGGGTCGTACGAGCAGTACTTC
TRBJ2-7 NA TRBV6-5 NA CASTRQGPYEQYF TGTGCCAGCACCAGGCAGGGTCCCTACGAGCAGTACTTC
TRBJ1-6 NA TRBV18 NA CASSPGTYNSPLHF TGTGCCAGCTCACCCGGCACCTATAATTCACCCCTCCACTTT
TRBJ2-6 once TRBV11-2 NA CASSPAGLSGANVLTF TGTGCCAGCAGCCCGGCCGGGCTCTCTGGGGCCAACGTCCTGACTTTC
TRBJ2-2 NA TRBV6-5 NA CASSYSWGVDTGELFF TGTGCCAGCAGTTACTCGTGGGGGGTGGACACCGGGGAGCTGTTTTTT
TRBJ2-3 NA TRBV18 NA CASSQNLQGDTQYF TGTGCCAGCTCTCAAAACCTCCAAGGGGATACGCAGTATTTT
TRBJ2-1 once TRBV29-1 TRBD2 CSHRRGGEQFF TGCAGTCACCGTCGCGGGGGGGAGCAGTTCTTC
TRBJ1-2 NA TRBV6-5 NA CASSYRPGWNGYTF TGTGCCAGCAGTTACCGGCCCGGGTGGAATGGCTACACCTTC
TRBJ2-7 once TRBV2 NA CASGDPAYEQYF TGTGCCAGCGGGGACCCAGCCTACGAGCAGTACTTC
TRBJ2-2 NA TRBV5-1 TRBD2 CASSFALAGPYTGELFF TGCGCCAGCAGCTTCGCCCTAGCGGGTCCGTACACCGGGGAGCTGTTTTTT